The text below deals with one T cell receptor beta chain. MiXCR was run by TCRdb on the RT-PCR reads, yielding one entry per CDR3 protein. The sample shows about 700,000 distinct CDR3 sequences, approximately 15% of them seen only once. The germline gives CDR1 KGHSH, CDR2 LQKENI. The CDR3 has 15 residues. Trimming cost V 3 bases and J 0 bases; bases outside gene matches: 4. V is TRBV18 and J is TRBJ2-7, with 8 nucleotides matching TRBD1. The sample was memory CD4+ T cells from blood. The sequence was obtained from a female donor in good health, serving as a healthy control. The chain's CDR3 is CASSPGQASSYEQYF. CDR3 DNA: TGTGCCAGCTCACCGGGACAGGCGAGCTCCTACGAGCAGTACTTC.